The T cell receptor beta chain described here comes from a study of T cell responses to AZD1222 COVID-19 vaccine. Trimming removed 3 bases from V and 4 bases from J, with 12 bases in between. Germline lookup yields CDR1 MNHEY and CDR2 SVGAGI. The CDR3 loop spans 14 amino acids. Repertoires were generated with immunoSEQ multiplex PCR, while TCRdb's copy carries only in-frame clones and drops some. Of some 84,000 clones listed, 70% to 90% are singletons. Regarding this clone: Its antigen is unknown.

Study results and caveats: The study sampled repertoires only after the peak T cell response. Close to half of all spike-specific TCRs reportedly target regions of the variants that are unmutated.

Second-dose intervals of approximately 4 or approximately 12 weeks were pooled. The sample consisted of peripheral blood, taken 28 days after the second AZD1222 dose. V and J are TRBV6-5 and TRBJ1-2, with D perhaps matching TRBD1 (6 bases). This sequence originates from an adult who received the AZD1222 COVID-19 vaccine. In DNA, the CDR3 is TGTGCCAGCAGTTATGCCGCAGGGGTCTATGGCTACACCTTC. This encodes CASSYAAGVYGYTF.